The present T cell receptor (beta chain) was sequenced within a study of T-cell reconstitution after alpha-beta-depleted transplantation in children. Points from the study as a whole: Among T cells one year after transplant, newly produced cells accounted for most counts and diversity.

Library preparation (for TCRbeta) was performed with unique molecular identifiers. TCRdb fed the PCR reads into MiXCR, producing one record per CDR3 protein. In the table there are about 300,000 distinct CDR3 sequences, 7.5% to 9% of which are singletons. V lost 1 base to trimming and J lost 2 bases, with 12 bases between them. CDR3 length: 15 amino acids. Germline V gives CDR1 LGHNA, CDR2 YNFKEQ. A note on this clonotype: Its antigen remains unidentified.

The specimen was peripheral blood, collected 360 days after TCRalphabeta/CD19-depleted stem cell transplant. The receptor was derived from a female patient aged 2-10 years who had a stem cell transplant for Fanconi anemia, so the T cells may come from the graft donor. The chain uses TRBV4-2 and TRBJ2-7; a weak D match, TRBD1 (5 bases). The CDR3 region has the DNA TGTGCCAGCAGCCAAGTTATAGACAGCACCTACGAGCAGTACTTC. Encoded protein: CASSQVIDSTYEQYF.